This T cell receptor beta chain is drawn from a study of T-cell memory formation after mild COVID-19. Trimming stripped 6 bases from V and 3 bases from J, with 16 bases between. This CDR3 has 14 residues. From germline, CDR1 is DFQATT and CDR2 SNEGSKA (reference sequence). MiXCR, applied by TCRdb to the 5' RACE reads, yields one record per CDR3 protein. Found here are roughly 250,000 distinct CDR3 sequences, about a sixth of them singletons; the top ten hold 22%. Source material: PBMCs or a T cell subset sorted from them (not recorded which). This clonotype originated in a man aged 18 to 30 who had mild COVID-19 (a few samples of this study predate the infection). Cell type and time point are not known. This chain uses TRBV20-1 with TRBJ2-3; tentative D call: TRBD2 (6 bases). The CDR3 is CSAVSRGLTDTQYF. DNA of the CDR3: TGCAGTGCCGTCTCGCGGGGCTTAACAGATACGCAGTATTTT.